Presented here are 2 T cell receptor beta chains from one specimen sequenced in a study of T cell clonotyping in hematopoietic cell transplantation (TCRdb year 2021). The time point label on this specimen signifies: recipient sample about 28 days before transplant, after cytoreduction. The library relied on the immunoSEQ multiplex PCR assay. TCRdb's version of the immuneACCESS table is confined to in-frame rearrangements and falls short of the full clone set. An unresolved V gene accounts for under half of the shortfall where checked; the remainder is of unknown origin. This sample is represented by roughly 80,000 clones; about 96% of them were singletons. The top ten clonotypes cover under 2% of the sample. Material: peripheral blood mononuclear cells, obtained before stem cell transplant. Source of these receptors: a woman in her fifties or sixties with acute myeloid leukemia. Some clones in this sample may be carry-over from other donors' samples.

This chain connects TRBV10-3 to TRBJ2-3, with unresolved D. CDR1 ENHRY and CDR2 SYGVKD come from the germline V gene. V lost 0 bases, J lost 6 bases, and 13 bases lay in between. The CDR3 loop spans 15 amino acids. The DNA of the CDR3 is TGTGCCATCAGTGAGTCCCTAAGCCAAGGGGATACGCAGTATTTT. It specifies CAISESLSQGDTQYF.

CDR3 DNA: TGTGCCTGGGGCCTTAAGGCGGGAGCTTTCTTT. Amino acid sequence: CAWGLKAGAFF. This chain joins TRBV30 and TRBJ1-1; D gene uncertain. The germline CDR1 and CDR2 sequences are GTSNPN and SVGIG (reference sequence). V gave up 5 bases and J gave up 10 bases, with 14 bases separating them. There are 11 residues in the CDR3. The variable domain in full, with the rest retrieved from reference TRBV30 and TRBJ1-1, is SQTIHQWPATLVQPVGSPLSLECTVEGTSNPNLYWYRQAAGRGLQLLFYSVGIGQISSEVPQNLSASRPQDRQFILSSKKLLLSDSGFYLCAWGLKAGAFFGQGTRLTVV.